Below, 22 T cell receptor beta chains from the same sample are listed, as sequenced in a study of CD8 T cells in Susac syndrome. With random hexamers, roughly 0.45 to 1 ug RNA was reverse transcribed. TCRdb passed the immunoSEQ multiplex PCR reads through MiXCR, listing each CDR3 protein once. The data contain about 180,000 distinct CDR3 sequences, about 94% of them singletons. Sequencing was done on a sample of CD4+ T cells from PBMCs. All receptors derive from a human donor with multiple sclerosis.

This chain connects TRBV6-1 to TRBJ1-5; TRBD1 agrees at 7 bases. The trim removed 2 bases at V and 3 bases at J, leaving 1 base unmatched. Germline CDR1 is MNHNS and CDR2 is SASEGT. This CDR3 region has 14 residues. The CDR3 is CASSEQGDNQPQHF. For the CDR3, the DNA is TGTGCCAGCAGTGAACAGGGGGACAATCAGCCCCAGCATTTT.

This clonotype was found a few times. The J gene is TRBJ2-5, the V gene TRBV2; 7 positions agree with TRBD1. The CDR3 loop spans 11 amino acids. Trimming removed 5 bases from V and 12 bases from J; junction bases left unmatched: 6. The germline V gene has CDR1 SNHLY and CDR2 FYNNEI. This chain's CDR3 is CASSSPGTEYF. CDR3 in DNA: TGTGCCAGCAGTTCCCCCGGGACAGAGTACTTC. Complete variable domain (other parts from reference TRBV2 and TRBJ2-5): EPEVTQTPSHQVTQMGQEVILRCVPISNHLYFYWYRQILGQKVEFLVSFYNNEISEKSEIFDDQFSVERPDGSNFTLKIRSTKLEDSAMYFCASSSPGTEYFGPGTRLLVL.

The chain recombines TRBV18 with TRBJ1-2; D gene ambiguous. Looked up from germline, CDR1 is KGHSH and CDR2 is LQKENI. Between the trimmed V and J ends, which lost 3 bases and 5 bases, there was a span of 13 bases. CDR3 size: 14 residues. CDR3 DNA sequence: TGTGCCAGCTCACCGGAGTTGGAGGGATATGGCTACACCTTC. Translated: CASSPELEGYGYTF.

The chain joins TRBV20-1 to TRBJ1-1; D gene ambiguous. The CDR3 is 13 amino acids. The germline gives CDR1 DFQATT, CDR2 SNEGSKA (reference sequence). V was clipped by 3 bases and J by 1 base, with 9 bases between them. The chain's CDR3 is CSASLGANTEAFF. DNA of the CDR3: TGCAGTGCTAGCCTCGGAGCGAACACTGAAGCTTTCTTT.

This chain connects TRBV12-3 or TRBV12-4 to TRBJ2-7; D might be TRBD1 (5 bases). Trimming removed 1 base at V and 4 bases at J, with 11 bases between. The CDR3 runs 14 residues. CDR3 sequence (DNA): TGTGCCAGCAGTTTAGGCAGGGTGACGTACGAGCAGTACTTC. Its translation is CASSLGRVTYEQYF.

The chain's CDR3 is CASSMDRDTSNQPQHF. In nucleotides, the CDR3 is TGTGCCAGTAGTATGGACAGAGACACTAGCAATCAGCCCCAGCATTTT. The chain links TRBV19 to TRBJ1-5, with a weak D call TRBD1 (6 bases). Between the trimmed V and J ends, which lost 3 bases and 0 bases, there was a span of 12 bases. Per the germline V gene, CDR1 is LNHDA and CDR2 is SQIVND (reference sequence). The CDR3 contains 16 residues.

The V gene is TRBV30, the J gene TRBJ1-2, with 7 bases fitting TRBD1. Trimming removed 5 bases from V and 0 bases from J; junction bases left unmatched: 6. Per the germline V gene, CDR1 is GTSNPN and CDR2 is SVGIG (reference sequence). This CDR3 spans 14 amino acids. Here the CDR3 reads CAWETGLANYGYTF. The CDR3 nucleotides are TGTGCCTGGGAGACAGGGCTGGCTAACTATGGCTACACCTTC.

The rearrangement uses TRBV4-3 and TRBJ2-7; 9 bases fit TRBD2. CDR3 length: 15 residues. Germline assignment: CDR1 LGHNA and CDR2 YSLEER. V trimming: 3 bases; J trimming: 2 bases; junction bases outside the gene matches: 5. The CDR3 reads CASSQGSSGAYEQYF. The CDR3 nucleotides are TGCGCCAGCAGCCAGGGGTCTAGCGGGGCCTACGAGCAGTACTTC.

The rearrangement uses TRBV7-9 and TRBJ1-3; D is unclear. Trimming cost V 5 bases and J 2 bases, with 13 bases left between them. The CDR3 extends over 15 amino acids. The germline V gene has CDR1 SEHNR and CDR2 FQNEAQ (reference sequence). CDR3 sequence: CASSQIAGPGNTIYF. CDR3 in DNA: TGTGCCAGCAGCCAGATTGCAGGTCCTGGAAACACCATATATTTT.

The V gene is TRBV5-4, the J gene TRBJ2-1, with TRBD1 identical over 7 bases. Per germline, CDR1 SGHNT and CDR2 YYREEE (reference sequence). The J segment lost 8 bases and the V segment lost 2 bases, leaving 7 bases of the junction unmatched. The CDR3 is made up of 14 amino acids. The CDR3 bases are TGTGCCAGCAGCTTCGGACAGGTCAGGGATGAGCAGTTCTTC. This encodes CASSFGQVRDEQFF.

The rearrangement joins TRBV12-3 or TRBV12-4 to TRBJ2-4; D is unclear. This CDR3 comprises 14 residues. Trimming removed 3 bases from V and 2 bases from J, with 8 bases in between. The CDR3 loop reads CASSLAGSKNIQYF. The CDR3 region has the DNA TGTGCCAGCAGTTTGGCTGGGTCCAAAAACATTCAGTACTTC.

V gene TRBV29-1 combines with J gene TRBJ1-2, with D perhaps TRBD1 (5 bases). The CDR3 loop spans 11 amino acids. Germline values: CDR1 SQVTM, CDR2 ANQGSEA. V gave up 5 bases and J gave up 8 bases, with 12 bases separating them. The CDR3 DNA is TGCAGCGTTCAGGGTAGAGGCGGCTACACCTTC. Its protein is CSVQGRGGYTF.

The V and J genes are TRBV20-1 and TRBJ2-4; D is unresolved. Germline lookup yields CDR1 DFQATT and CDR2 SNEGSKA (reference sequence). V shed 3 bases and J shed 4 bases, with 7 bases lying between them. The CDR3 loop spans 12 amino acids. The CDR3 protein is CSASETKNIQYF. CDR3 DNA sequence: TGCAGTGCTAGCGAAACGAAAAACATTCAGTACTTC.

This CDR3 is CASRHFSGQQETQYF. As DNA, the CDR3 is TGTGCCAGCAGACATTTTAGCGGTCAGCAAGAGACCCAGTACTTC. The chain couples TRBV3-1 to TRBJ2-5; D perhaps matches TRBD2 (6 bases). The CDR3 length is 15 residues. Germline V gene data show CDR1 as LGHDT and CDR2 as YNNKEL (reference sequence). V was pared by 6 bases and J by 2 bases, with 16 bases between.

V gene TRBV7-3 combines with J gene TRBJ2-7; possibly TRBD1 for D (5 bases). Germline CDR1 and CDR2: SGHTA and FQGTGA. V was cut by 6 bases and J by 2 bases, with 17 bases left in between. The CDR3 spans 15 residues. CDR3 amino acids: CASSIGQGLAYEQYF. The CDR3 DNA is TGTGCCAGCAGTATCGGCCAGGGTTTAGCCTACGAGCAGTACTTC.

This chain connects TRBV30 to TRBJ2-1; D is ambiguous. The CDR3 is 14 amino acids. Germline loops: CDR1 GTSNPN, CDR2 SVGIG (reference sequence). In DNA, the CDR3 is TGTGCTGGATTTGTAGGTTTCTCCTACAATGAGCAGTTCTTC. Residues: CAGFVGFSYNEQFF.

The CDR3 DNA reads TGTGCCAGCAGTACCCGACAGGGCACCTACGAGCAGTACTTC. Protein sequence: CASSTRQGTYEQYF. The chain uses TRBV27 and TRBJ2-7; 7 bases map to TRBD1. The V segment lost 5 bases and the J segment 2 bases; nucleotides outside the gene matches: 6. Germline V gene data show CDR1 as MNHEY and CDR2 as SMNVEV (reference sequence). This CDR3 has 14 amino acids.

A single count supports this clonotype. This rearrangement joins TRBV5-4 to TRBJ2-2, with 12 bases that match TRBD2. J lost 7 bases, V lost 1 base, and 2 bases had no gene match. The V gene's germline CDR1 is SGHNT and CDR2 YYREEE (reference sequence). The CDR3 spans 15 residues. The CDR3 here is CASSLRLAGDGELFF. The DNA of the CDR3 is TGTGCCAGCAGCTTGCGACTAGCGGGGGACGGGGAGCTGTTTTTT.

The chain joins TRBV6-6 to TRBJ2-7; D remains ambiguous. V was clipped by 4 bases and J by 0 bases, with 10 bases between them. CDR3 size: 14 residues. Germline V gives CDR1 MNHNY, CDR2 SVGAGI (reference sequence). CDR3 in amino acids: CASSSTASSYEQYF. CDR3 sequence (DNA): TGTGCCAGCAGTTCGACCGCGAGCTCCTACGAGCAGTACTTC.

The chain has TRBV6-5 and TRBJ2-7; D is possibly TRBD1 (5 bases). The V and J ends lost 10 bases and 3 bases respectively, with 16 bases between them. This CDR3 comprises 13 residues. Per germline, CDR1 MNHEY and CDR2 SVGAGI. In DNA form, the CDR3 reads TGTGCCACGGTTTCGACAGTAAACTACGAGCAGTACTTC. Protein product: CATVSTVNYEQYF.

The chain joins TRBV7-3 to TRBJ2-3; 10 nucleotides line up with TRBD1. Per the germline V gene, CDR1 is SGHTA and CDR2 is FQGTGA. CDR3 length: 14 residues. V was clipped by 4 bases and J by 4 bases; unmatched bases: 2. The CDR3 DNA is TGTGCCAGCAGCTCCGGGACAGGGGCAGATACGCAGTATTTT. The encoded protein is CASSSGTGADTQYF.

The chain carries TRBV7-3 and TRBJ1-1; 9 bases line up with TRBD1. Germline V gene lookup returns CDR1 SGHTA and CDR2 FQGTGA. With V trimmed by 5 bases and J by 7 bases, 5 bases remained unmatched. This CDR3 has 13 residues. CDR3 region: CASSPGQGIEAFF. The CDR3 DNA reads TGTGCCAGCAGCCCAGGACAGGGGATTGAAGCTTTCTTT.